One and the same sample provided the 25 T cell receptor beta chains below, sequenced in a study of blood T cells in healthy people across ages. A second 7 to 11 cycle PCR used barcoded and J-beta primers. MiXCR, run by TCRdb on the 5' RACE reads, gives a single entry per CDR3 protein. The data contain some 1.5 million distinct CDR3 sequences, approximately 39% of them singletons. The specimen was blood. These receptors were collected from a woman aged 18-29 years in good health.

CDR3 loop: CASSPGTNPKETQYF. As DNA, the CDR3 is TGTGCCAGCAGCCCTGGGACCAACCCCAAGGAGACCCAGTACTTC. The V gene is TRBV12-3 or TRBV12-4, the J gene TRBJ2-5; perhaps D is TRBD1 or TRBD2 (5 bases each). V lost 6 bases, J lost 5 bases, and 19 bases lay in between. This CDR3 contains 15 residues.

A few counts support this clonotype. The genes are TRBV10-3 and TRBJ2-7, with TRBD1 identical over 9 bases. CDR3 length: 13 amino acids. Germline CDR1 ENHRY, CDR2 SYGVKD. V lost 10 bases and J lost 4; bases outside the gene matches: 8. The CDR3 loop reads CASRDRDVYEQYF. CDR3 nucleotide sequence: TGTGCCAGCCGGGACAGGGACGTTTACGAGCAGTACTTC.

A remark on this clonotype: Relative to the germline gene, one junction end is altered; a read error may explain this. The rearrangement uses TRBV6-2 or TRBV6-3 and TRBJ1-2; D gene ambiguous. This CDR3 spans 13 amino acids. Germline loops: CDR1 MNHEY, CDR2 SVGEGT. The CDR3 loop is CAGSYIGVYGYTF. CDR3 bases: TGTGCCGGCAGTTACATTGGGGTCTACGGCTACACCTTC.

The rearrangement links TRBV6-1 to TRBJ2-2; tentatively, D is TRBD2 (5 bases). V lost 5 bases and J 5 bases, leaving 21 bases between the germline ends. The CDR3 consists of 17 residues. The germline V gene has CDR1 MNHNS and CDR2 SASEGT. This CDR3 is CASSLTRPLTTTGELFF. Here the CDR3 DNA reads TGTGCCAGCAGTCTCACTAGGCCGTTAACTACGACCGGGGAGCTGTTTTTT.

In regard to this clonotype: With a much larger clone just one base away, this may be a read error. The CDR3, as DNA: TGCGCCAGCGGACTCCTCGATAGCTCCAACGAGCAGTACTTC. It encodes CASGLLDSSNEQYF. The chain couples TRBV5-1 to TRBJ2-4, with D possibly matching TRBD2 (5 bases). The J call may be incorrect, as the DNA end agrees better with TRBJ2-7. The CDR3 loop spans 14 amino acids. Germline V gene lookup returns CDR1 SGHRS and CDR2 YFSETQ.

This clonotype was counted between two and nine times. The V call is TRBV4-3, the J call TRBJ2-3; 10 bases fit TRBD1. CDR3 length: 18 residues. J lost 5 bases, V lost 5 bases, and 16 bases had no gene match. Germline V gene data show CDR1 as LGHNA and CDR2 as YSLEER. The CDR3 DNA sequence: TGCGCCAGCAGCGAAGCGTGGTCCGGGACAGGGGAGGTAGATACGCAGTATTTT. This codes for CASSEAWSGTGEVDTQYF.

V gene TRBV21-1 combines with J gene TRBJ1-2; TRBD1 was called by the table and not checked on the DNA. TRBV21-1 is a known pseudogene. The length of the CDR3 is 14 residues. CDR3 protein: CASSKRNGGYGYTF. CDR3 bases: TGTGCCAGCAGCAAGCGAAATGGGGGCTATGGCTACACCTTC.

The chain has TRBV5-1 and TRBJ1-1; maybe TRBD1 (5 bases). CDR3 size: 14 residues. CDR1 SGHRS and CDR2 YFSETQ come from the germline V gene. The V end was cut by 4 bases, the J end by 5 bases, with 15 bases between. CDR3 in amino acids: CASSGGDFGTEAFF. The CDR3 DNA reads as TGCGCCAGCAGCGGCGGGGACTTCGGGACTGAAGCTTTCTTT.

This clonotype was found a few times. The chain joins TRBV21-1 to TRBJ1-1; the table calls TRBD1, which could not be checked here. TRBV21-1 is a pseudogene segment. The CDR3 spans 16 residues. As DNA, the CDR3 is TGTGCCAGCAGCAAATCCGGGACAGGGATGAACACTGAAGCTTTCTTT. Translating it yields CASSKSGTGMNTEAFF.

This clonotype has a handful of counts. Here the CDR3 DNA reads TGTGCCAGCAGCAAATACTCTGGACAGGAACCCTCCTACGAGCAGTACTTC. Encoded protein: CASSKYSGQEPSYEQYF. The chain uses TRBV5-5 and TRBJ2-4, with TRBD1 matching 7 bases. TRBJ2-7 matches the DNA end more closely, so the J call is doubtful. Germline V gives CDR1 SGHKS, CDR2 YYEKEE (reference sequence). CDR3 length equals 17 residues.

V usage is TRBV4-3 and J usage is TRBJ2-1; D call uncertain. This CDR3 contains 17 residues. Trimming shortened V by 0 bases and J by 0 bases, and 12 bases separated the two germline ends. Germline CDR1 and CDR2: LGHNA and YSLEER. CDR3 loop: CASSQDVSARSYNEQFF. Here the CDR3 DNA reads TGCGCCAGCAGCCAAGATGTGAGCGCACGCTCCTACAATGAGCAGTTCTTC.

The chain is built from TRBV4-3 and TRBJ2-7; tentatively, D is TRBD1 (5 bases). The CDR3 extends over 15 amino acids. V lost 0 bases and J lost 2, with 11 bases in between. Germline CDR1 and CDR2: LGHNA and YSLEER. The CDR3 bases are TGCGCCAGCAGCCAAGACCACACAGGCACCTACGAGCAGTACTTC. This gives the protein CASSQDHTGTYEQYF.

The J gene is TRBJ2-7, the V gene TRBV30, with 7 bases lining up with TRBD1. Per germline, CDR1 GTSNPN and CDR2 SVGIG (reference sequence). J lost 1 base, V lost 4 bases, and 4 bases had no gene match. CDR3 length: 13 residues. CDR3: CAWTRTGSYEQYF. The CDR3 bases are TGTGCCTGGACCAGGACAGGATCCTACGAGCAGTACTTC.

This clonotype appeared a few times. The V gene is TRBV7-8, the J gene TRBJ2-7; possibly TRBD2 for D (6 bases). V was pared by 1 base and J by 8 bases, with 18 bases between. Germline lookup yields CDR1 SGHVS and CDR2 FQNEAQ. CDR3 length: 15 residues. The CDR3 region is CASSLEGTGAVKQYF. The CDR3 region has the DNA TGTGCCAGCAGCTTAGAAGGGACTGGGGCGGTGAAGCAGTACTTC.

The chain couples TRBV29-1 to TRBJ2-3; D is unclear. Per the germline V gene, CDR1 is SQVTM and CDR2 is ANQGSEA. V dropped 4 bases and J dropped 4 bases, with 15 bases sitting between them. This CDR3 is 14 amino acids long. The CDR3 DNA reads as TGCAGCGTTGCCCCCCCAGGCCCGCCAGATACGCAGTATTTT. Translating it yields CSVAPPGPPDTQYF.

As to this clonotype: Sequence at one end of the junction differs from germline and may be a read error. V and J are TRBV29-1 and TRBJ1-2; the D is unclear. The CDR3 extends over 14 amino acids. CDR1 is SQVTM, CDR2 ANQGSEA, per germline. The CDR3 region has the DNA TGCAGCGTTGAAGATCCTCCAGAGAACTATGGCTGCACCTTC. Encoded protein: CSVEDPPENYGCTF.

The sample holds a few counts of this clonotype. This rearrangement joins TRBV12-3 or TRBV12-4 to TRBJ1-5, with 7 bases fitting TRBD1. With 6 bases clipped from V and 4 bases from J, the junction kept 6 bases outside the gene matches. CDR3 size: 14 residues. Here the CDR3 DNA reads TGTGCCAGCAGCGCGGACAGGCTAAATCAGCCCCAGCATTTT. Translated, it gives CASSADRLNQPQHF.

This clonotype has more than one count but fewer than ten. The chain links TRBV12-3 or TRBV12-4 to TRBJ1-4; TRBD1 matches at 9 bases. Trimming removed 6 bases from V and 8 bases from J; junction bases left unmatched: 7. This CDR3 region has 14 residues. CDR3 sequence (DNA): TGTGCCAGCAGGAAGACAGGGGGGGGAGAAAAACTGTTTTTT. Amino acid sequence: CASRKTGGGEKLFF.

The rearrangement links TRBV3-1 to TRBJ2-3; D gene ambiguous. This CDR3 has 15 residues. Germline loops: CDR1 LGHDT, CDR2 YNNKEL (reference sequence). V lost 4 bases and J lost 2, with 13 bases in between. The CDR3 is CASSPLGDLTDTQYF. DNA for the CDR3: TGTGCCAGCAGCCCCCTAGGCGACCTCACAGATACGCAGTATTTT.

This chain connects TRBV7-9 to TRBJ1-2; 9 nucleotides line up with TRBD1. The CDR3 sequence is 17 residues long. J was trimmed by 1 base and V by 4 bases; bases with no gene match: 10. Germline lookup yields CDR1 SEHNR and CDR2 FQNEAQ (reference sequence). DNA for the CDR3: TGTGCCAGCAGCTCTCTCCGGGACAGGGATCATAACTATGGCTACACCTTC. Translated: CASSSLRDRDHNYGYTF.

This clonotype showed up just a few times. The chain has TRBV20-1 and TRBJ1-5, with D uncertain. Trimming shortened V by 6 bases and J by 1 base, and 10 bases separated the two germline ends. The length of the CDR3 is 13 residues. Germline-derived CDR1 and CDR2 are DFQATT and SNEGSKA (reference sequence). CDR3 sequence: CSAKRGSNQPQHF. CDR3 DNA sequence: TGCAGTGCCAAGAGAGGGAGCAATCAGCCCCAGCATTTT.

This chain uses TRBV20-1 with TRBJ2-1; 10 positions match TRBD2. CDR1 and CDR2 from the germline V gene are DFQATT and SNEGSKA (reference sequence). CDR3 length: 16 amino acids. V shed 2 bases, J shed 5 bases, and the junction held 9 bases outside the gene matches. CDR3 amino acids: CSARSPGLAGDNEQFF. The CDR3 coding sequence is TGCAGTGCTAGAAGCCCCGGGCTAGCGGGAGACAATGAGCAGTTCTTC.

This clonotype came up a few times. V usage is TRBV6-5 and J usage is TRBJ2-7; TRBD1 matches at 8 bases. Germline values: CDR1 MNHEY, CDR2 SVGAGI. The V and J ends lost 5 bases and 4 bases, in that order; junction bases with no gene match: 7. This CDR3 has 14 amino acids. The CDR3 spells CASSRPGQAYEQYF. The CDR3 region has the DNA TGTGCCAGCAGTCGACCGGGACAGGCTTACGAGCAGTACTTC.

This clonotype appeared a single time. Compared with germline, one end of the junction differs, possibly owing to a read error. The J gene is TRBJ1-1, the V gene TRBV5-1; perhaps TRBD1 as D (5 bases). The germline CDR1 and CDR2 sequences are SGHRS and YFSETQ. The CDR3 runs 14 residues. CDR3 loop: CARSLGPTNTEAFF. The CDR3 DNA reads as TGCGCCAGAAGCTTGGGACCCACCAACACTGAAGCTTTCTTT.

The chain employs TRBV7-2 and TRBJ2-3; 9 bases align to TRBD2. CDR3 length: 15 amino acids. Germline lookup yields CDR1 SGHTA and CDR2 FQGNSA. V trimming: 2 bases; J trimming: 0 bases; junction bases outside the gene matches: 0. The CDR3 DNA is TGTGCCAGCAGCTTAAGCGGGAGGAGCACAGATACGCAGTATTTT. Translating it yields CASSLSGRSTDTQYF.